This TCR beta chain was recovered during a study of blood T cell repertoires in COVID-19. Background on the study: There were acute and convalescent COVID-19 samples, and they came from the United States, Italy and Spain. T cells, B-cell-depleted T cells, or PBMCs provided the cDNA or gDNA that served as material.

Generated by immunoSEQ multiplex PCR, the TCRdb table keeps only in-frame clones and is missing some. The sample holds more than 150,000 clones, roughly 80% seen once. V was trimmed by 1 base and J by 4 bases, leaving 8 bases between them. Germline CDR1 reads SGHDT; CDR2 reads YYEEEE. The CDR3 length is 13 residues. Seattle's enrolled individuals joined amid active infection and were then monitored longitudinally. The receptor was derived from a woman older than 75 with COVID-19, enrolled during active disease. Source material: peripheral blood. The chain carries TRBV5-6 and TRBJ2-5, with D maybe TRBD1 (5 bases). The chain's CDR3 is CASSLWGGETQYF. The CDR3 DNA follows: TGTGCCAGCAGCTTGTGGGGCGGAGAGACCCAGTACTTC.